These 21 T cell receptor beta chains share one sample of origin, sequenced in a study of blood T cell repertoires in COVID-19. Measured with immunoSEQ multiplex PCR; TCRdb has only the in-frame clones, and not every one. The table has some 290,000 clones, more than 90% seen once; the top ten hold around 3.9%. The sequenced material came from PBMCs or T cells enriched from blood (not recorded which). The origin of the receptors is a woman aged 25 to 45 who had been exposed to COVID-19.

This chain links TRBV7-9 with TRBJ2-5; maybe TRBD2 (5 bases). V lost 2 bases and J lost 3, with 7 bases in between. The CDR3 totals 13 residues. CDR1 is SEHNR, CDR2 FQNEAQ, per germline (reference sequence). The CDR3 is CASSLSGKETQYF. CDR3 sequence (DNA): TGTGCCAGCAGCTTATCGGGGAAAGAGACCCAGTACTTC.

The chain couples TRBV19 to TRBJ2-5; the match to TRBD1 covers 7 bases. The germline CDR1 and CDR2 sequences are LNHDA and SQIVND (reference sequence). The CDR3 contains 13 residues. V dropped 3 bases and J dropped 5; count of bases not matched to a gene: 3. The chain's CDR3 is CASSMTGSETQYF. In nucleotides, the CDR3 is TGTGCCAGTAGTATGACAGGGTCGGAGACCCAGTACTTC.

CDR3 protein: CASSWRVAGGPETQYF. The DNA for the CDR3 is TGTGCCAGCAGCTGGAGAGTAGCGGGGGGGCCAGAGACCCAGTACTTC. V and J are TRBV7-9 and TRBJ2-5, with TRBD2 matching 11 bases. The CDR3 is made up of 16 amino acids. With 4 bases clipped from V and 4 bases from J, the junction kept 8 bases outside the gene matches. CDR1 is SEHNR, CDR2 FQNEAQ, per germline (reference sequence).

The chain combines TRBV13 with TRBJ1-2; D call uncertain. The CDR3 runs 13 residues. Germline V gene data show CDR1 as PRHDT and CDR2 as FYEKMQ (reference sequence). Trimming took off 4 bases at V and 4 bases at J, with 10 bases between the two ends. CDR3 sequence (DNA): TGTGCCAGCAGCTACTCAAACTCCTATGGCTACACCTTC. Its translation is CASSYSNSYGYTF.

The chain couples TRBV6-5 to TRBJ2-3; 13 bases map to TRBD2. This CDR3 has 15 residues. V dropped 6 bases and J dropped 3; count of bases not matched to a gene: 3. Germline V gives CDR1 MNHEY, CDR2 SVGAGI. The DNA of the CDR3 is TGTGCCAGCAGGCGGACTAGCGGGGGAACAGATACGCAGTATTTT. Translation gives CASRRTSGGTDTQYF.

The chain joins TRBV14 to TRBJ2-1; TRBD1 matches 7 bases. The germline V gene encodes CDR1 SGHDN and CDR2 FVKESK. This CDR3 has 16 amino acids. The V gene end was trimmed by 1 base and the J gene end by 10 bases; junction bases not matched to a gene: 13. DNA for the CDR3: TGTGCCAGCAGCCAAGGTCGCCAGGGGGTATTCAGAGAGCAGTTCTTC. It encodes CASSQGRQGVFREQFF.

V is TRBV5-1 and J is TRBJ2-7, with TRBD1 identical over 7 bases. The CDR3 consists of 14 residues. Trimming cost V 3 bases and J 2 bases; bases outside gene matches: 5. CDR1 is SGHRS and CDR2 is YFSETQ in the germline V gene. CDR3 nucleotide sequence: TGCGCCAGCAGCTGGGACAGACCCACCTACGAGCAGTACTTC. Translated: CASSWDRPTYEQYF.

This sequence joins TRBV19 and TRBJ1-4, with no clear D. The V gene lost 5 bases and the J gene lost 8 bases, with 12 bases spanning the gap. CDR3 length equals 13 residues. Germline lookup yields CDR1 LNHDA and CDR2 SQIVND (reference sequence). The CDR3 region has the DNA TGTGCCAGTAGTTCGCGAGGCGGCGAAAAACTGTTTTTT. This encodes CASSSRGGEKLFF.

CDR3 in DNA: TGTGCCAGCAGTTCCACCGGGACAGGGGATGGCTACACCTTC. Protein product: CASSSTGTGDGYTF. The genes are TRBV6-5 and TRBJ1-2, with 10 nucleotides matching TRBD1. This CDR3 region has 14 residues. V shed 4 bases, J shed 6 bases, and the junction held 5 bases outside the gene matches. The V gene's germline CDR1 is MNHEY and CDR2 SVGAGI.

J is TRBJ1-4 and V is TRBV30; no reliable D call. The germline V gene encodes CDR1 GTSNPN and CDR2 SVGIG (reference sequence). V lost 4 bases, J lost 7 bases, and 13 bases lay in between. The CDR3 sequence is 13 residues long. The CDR3 DNA is TGTGCCTGGACCACCCTTCCGGGTGAAAAACTGTTTTTT. Translation gives CAWTTLPGEKLFF.

The genes are TRBV19 and TRBJ1-6; D ambiguous. The CDR3 spans 16 residues. V gave up 3 bases and J gave up 0 bases, with 9 bases separating them. Germline V gene lookup returns CDR1 LNHDA and CDR2 SQIVND (reference sequence). CDR3 sequence reads: CASSIGSGSYNSPLHF. DNA of the CDR3: TGTGCCAGTAGTATTGGGAGCGGCTCCTATAATTCACCCCTCCACTTT. The whole variable domain, filled in from reference TRBV19 and TRBJ1-6, reads DGGITQSPKYLFRKEGQNVTLSCEQNLNHDAMYWYRQDPGQGLRLIYYSQIVNDFQKGDIAEGYSVSREKKESFPLTVTSAQKNPTAFYLCASSIGSGSYNSPLHFGNGTRLTVT.

As for this clone: Distinct nucleotide sequences in the sample also encode this CDR3. The rearrangement joins TRBV27 to TRBJ2-7; the match to TRBD1 covers 8 bases. The germline gives CDR1 MNHEY, CDR2 SMNVEV (reference sequence). J lost 0 bases, V lost 5 bases, and 3 bases had no gene match. The length of the CDR3 is 14 residues. CDR3 in DNA: TGTGCCAGCAGTAGACAGGGGTCCTCCTACGAGCAGTACTTC. Its translation: CASSRQGSSYEQYF.

J is TRBJ2-4 and V is TRBV28; D may be TRBD2 (6 bases). The CDR3 loop spans 15 amino acids. The V gene's germline CDR1 is MDHEN and CDR2 SYDVKM. V lost 3 bases and J lost 2, with 11 bases in between. CDR3 nucleotides: TGTGCCAGCAGTTTCGGGGGATTCACCAAAAACATTCAGTACTTC. It translates to CASSFGGFTKNIQYF.

J is TRBJ1-2 and V is TRBV5-6; no clear D. Germline lookup yields CDR1 SGHDT and CDR2 YYEEEE. V was pared by 4 bases and J by 2 bases, with 12 bases between. This CDR3 region has 14 residues. The CDR3 loop is CASSLEAPNYGYTF. DNA of the CDR3: TGTGCCAGCAGCCTAGAAGCCCCGAACTATGGCTACACCTTC.

The gene calls are TRBV24-1 and TRBJ2-5; the match to TRBD1 covers 8 bases. The CDR3 runs 16 residues. V lost 9 bases and J lost 3; bases outside the gene matches: 14. Germline values: CDR1 KGHDR, CDR2 SFDVKD. The CDR3 is CATGEDRGAYKETQYF. DNA for the CDR3: TGTGCCACCGGGGAAGACAGGGGAGCGTATAAAGAGACCCAGTACTTC.

A word on this clone: The identical CDR3 is also encoded by other nucleotide sequences in the sample. The chain links TRBV7-9 to TRBJ1-1; D gene ambiguous. The CDR3 loop spans 13 amino acids. V lost 5 bases and J 0 bases, leaving 7 bases between the germline ends. Per germline, CDR1 SEHNR and CDR2 FQNEAQ (reference sequence). CDR3 residues: CASSPSLNTEAFF. The CDR3 coding sequence is TGTGCCAGCAGCCCTAGCTTGAACACTGAAGCTTTCTTT.

The chain uses TRBV2 and TRBJ1-4, with D hard to call. V shed 4 bases and J shed 7 bases, with 16 bases lying between them. Germline lookup yields CDR1 SNHLY and CDR2 FYNNEI. The CDR3 sequence is 15 residues long. The CDR3 protein is CASSGFSSGPEKLFF. The CDR3, as DNA: TGTGCCAGCAGTGGATTTTCCAGCGGGCCTGAAAAACTGTTTTTT.

The chain couples TRBV5-1 to TRBJ1-1; 7 bases line up with TRBD1. There are 14 residues in the CDR3. Germline lookup yields CDR1 SGHRS and CDR2 YFSETQ. V dropped 3 bases and J dropped 8; count of bases not matched to a gene: 10. CDR3 loop: CASSSAGTDGEAFF. The CDR3 coding sequence is TGCGCCAGCAGCTCCGCCGGGACAGATGGCGAAGCTTTCTTT.

The J gene is TRBJ1-2, the V gene TRBV6-5; 9 bases agree with TRBD1. With V trimmed by 7 bases and J by 4 bases, 4 bases remained unmatched. This CDR3 region has 13 residues. The V gene's germline CDR1 is MNHEY and CDR2 SVGAGI. The DNA of the CDR3 is TGTGCCAGCATCCCGGACAGGGGCTATGGCTACACCTTC. Protein product: CASIPDRGYGYTF.

This chain joins TRBV6-5 and TRBJ2-1; D gene unclear. V lost 6 bases, J lost 9 bases, and 9 bases lay in between. In germline, CDR1 is MNHEY, CDR2 SVGAGI. This CDR3 has 11 residues. The chain's CDR3 is CASRVRGEQFF. Written as DNA, the CDR3 is TGTGCCAGCAGGGTACGCGGTGAGCAGTTCTTC.

V usage is TRBV11-3 and J usage is TRBJ1-1, with D possibly TRBD1 on 5 matching bases. Germline CDR1 is SGHNT and CDR2 is YENEEA. This CDR3 comprises 14 residues. Trimming left V 2 bases short and J 0 bases short, with 7 bases between. In nucleotides, the CDR3 is TGTGCCAGCAGCTTATCGGGGGTGAACACTGAAGCTTTCTTT. This translates into CASSLSGVNTEAFF.